The 27 T cell receptor beta chains in this list originate from one sample, sequenced in a study of blood T cells in healthy people across ages. A J-beta primer mix and a sample-barcoded 5' primer were used in a second PCR of about 7 to 12 cycles. TCRdb re-derived calls from the 5' RACE reads in MiXCR, one entry per CDR3 protein. Of 600,000 to 800,000 distinct CDR3 sequences in the sample, over 40% were seen once. Sequencing was carried out using blood. The receptors come from a woman of 80 years or more in good health.

The sample holds a few counts of this clonotype. CDR3 residues: CASSVRDFQETQYF. CDR3 in DNA: TGTGCCAGCAGCGTCCGGGACTTCCAAGAGACCCAGTACTTC. The rearrangement uses TRBV6-1 and TRBJ2-5; TRBD2 might be the D (6 bases). CDR1 is MNHNS, CDR2 SASEGT, per germline. This CDR3 has 14 amino acids. Deletions cut 6 bases from V and 1 base from J, with 12 bases between.

This clonotype was counted at least ten times. This chain joins TRBV5-1 and TRBJ2-7; D may be TRBD2 (5 bases). This CDR3 is built from 16 residues. Germline V lookup: CDR1 SGHRS, CDR2 YFSETQ. The ends were cut back, 4 bases at V and 0 bases at J, with 17 bases in the middle. The CDR3 sequence: CASSLTYTGVSYEQYF. The CDR3 DNA is TGCGCCAGCAGCCTAACCTACACCGGGGTCTCCTACGAGCAGTACTTC.

This clonotype was recorded many times. This may be a read error: a much more frequent sequence differs by one nucleotide. The V call is TRBV6-5, the J call TRBJ2-3, with D possibly being TRBD2 (6 bases). The CDR3 loop spans 14 amino acids. CDR1 and CDR2 (germline): MNHEY, SVGAGI. V shed 2 bases and J shed 4 bases, with 10 bases lying between them. The CDR3 sequence: CASSYAGNADTQYF. The DNA of the CDR3 is TGTGCCAGCAGTTACGCGGGGAATGCAGATACGCAGTATTTT.

This sequence joins TRBV20-1 and TRBJ2-5; 7 nucleotides match TRBD2. The V and J ends lost 6 bases and 1 base, in that order; junction bases with no gene match: 11. Germline-derived CDR1 and CDR2 are DFQATT and SNEGSKA (reference sequence). The CDR3 sequence is 15 residues long. The CDR3: CSAPVGSGFQETQYF. CDR3 sequence (DNA): TGCAGTGCCCCAGTGGGTAGCGGGTTCCAAGAGACCCAGTACTTC.

The chain links TRBV12-3 or TRBV12-4 to TRBJ2-3; tentative D call: TRBD2 (5 bases). V was pared by 4 bases and J by 4 bases, with 18 bases between. The CDR3 runs 16 residues. The CDR3 is CASSSGGRGSADTQYF. As DNA, the CDR3 is TGTGCCAGCAGTTCTGGAGGCCGAGGGAGCGCAGATACGCAGTATTTT.

The chain couples TRBV20-1 to TRBJ1-5, with D possibly matching TRBD1 (5 bases). CDR3 length: 13 residues. In germline, CDR1 is DFQATT, CDR2 SNEGSKA (reference sequence). V gave up 5 bases and J gave up 1 base, with 9 bases separating them. Here the CDR3 DNA reads TGCAGTGCTGCGACAGTAAGCAATCAGCCCCAGCATTTT. Translated: CSAATVSNQPQHF.

This clonotype occurred a few times. DNA for the CDR3: TGTGCCAGCAGCACCCCTCTAGCGGGAGGGCTTCAAGAGACCCAGTACTTC. Its translation is CASSTPLAGGLQETQYF. The chain recombines TRBV2 with TRBJ2-5, with 12 bases aligning to TRBD2. Per germline, CDR1 SNHLY and CDR2 FYNNEI. The length of the CDR3 is 17 residues. V lost 6 bases, J lost 2 bases, and 10 bases stayed unmatched. Full variable domain (outside the CDR3, taken from reference TRBV2 and TRBJ2-5): EPEVTQTPSHQVTQMGQEVILRCVPISNHLYFYWYRQILGQKVEFLVSFYNNEISEKSEIFDDQFSVERPDGSNFTLKIRSTKLEDSAMYFCASSTPLAGGLQETQYFGPGTRLLVL.

The V and J genes are TRBV20-1 and TRBJ2-5, with 16 bases that match TRBD2. The CDR3 is made up of 17 amino acids. Trimming took 5 bases from V and 5 from J; bases not matched to a gene: 11. Germline V CDR1 and CDR2: DFQATT, SNEGSKA (reference sequence). This chain's CDR3 is CSASPGLAGGPLETQYF. In DNA, the CDR3 is TGCAGTGCTTCTCCGGGACTAGCGGGGGGGCCTCTCGAGACCCAGTACTTC.

The sample holds a few counts of this clonotype. A much larger clone differs by one base, so this may be a read error. The J gene is TRBJ2-3, the V gene TRBV18, with D possibly TRBD1 on 5 matching bases. The CDR3 loop spans 12 amino acids. Germline V gene lookup returns CDR1 KGHSH and CDR2 LQKENI. CDR3 in DNA: TGTGCCAGCGCACCAAAGGGGGATACGCAGTATTTT. As protein: CASAPKGDTQYF. Looking up the rest from reference TRBV18 and TRBJ2-3 gives the full variable domain: NAGVMQNPRHLVRRRGQEARLRCSPMKGHSHVYWYRQLPEEGLKFMVYLQKENIIDESGMPKERFSAEFPKEGPSILRIQQVVRGDSAAYFCASAPKGDTQYFGPGTRLTVL.

This clonotype was detected a few times. The genes are TRBV12-3 or TRBV12-4 and TRBJ2-7; D gene unclear. CDR3 length equals 12 residues. Between the trimmed V and J ends, which lost 6 bases and 2 bases, there was a span of 8 bases. The CDR3 loop reads CASSSLAYEQYF. The CDR3 DNA sequence: TGTGCCAGCAGCTCTCTAGCCTACGAGCAGTACTTC.

A note on this clonotype: Since a much larger clone is just one base distant, this may be a read error. The CDR3 loop is CASSPPPKETQYF. The CDR3 coding sequence is TGTGCCAGCAGCCCACCTCCCAAAGAGACCCAGTACTTC. The chain has TRBV28 and TRBJ2-5; the D is unclear. The CDR3 contains 13 residues. V was cut by 6 bases and J by 3 bases, with 11 bases left in between. CDR1 and CDR2 (germline): MDHEN, SYDVKM.

The chain carries TRBV3-1 and TRBJ1-2; no definite D call. Deletions cut 0 bases from V and 4 bases from J, with 9 bases between. Germline assignment: CDR1 LGHDT and CDR2 YNNKEL (reference sequence). The CDR3 sequence is 14 residues long. The CDR3 DNA follows: TGTGCCAGCAGCCAAGATTTGGCAGCCTATGGCTACACCTTC. Residues: CASSQDLAAYGYTF.

This clonotype showed up just a few times. This may be a read error: a much more frequent sequence differs by one nucleotide. The chain uses TRBV9 and TRBJ2-1; TRBD2 is a possible D gene (6 bases). The DNA matches TRBJ2-7 better at its end, which makes the J call doubtful. Germline values: CDR1 SGDLS, CDR2 YYNGEE. The CDR3 extends over 15 amino acids. The CDR3 DNA reads TGTGCCAGCAGCGTGGGGGGAAGCGGTTACAATGAGCAGTACTTC. Translated, it gives CASSVGGSGYNEQYF.

About this clonotype itself: The limits of the CDR3 on the DNA are not certain, so only TCRdb's listed CDR3 is given. This rearrangement joins TRBV30 to TRBJ2-4; the D segment call TRBD1 is taken from the table without a DNA check. The CDR3 adds up to 13 amino acids, both ends counted. Germline V gene sequence: CDR1 GTSNPN, CDR2 SVGIG (reference sequence). CDR3 region: CAWSDFRGGEQYF.

V is TRBV27 and J is TRBJ1-5, with D maybe TRBD1 (6 bases). Trimming pared 5 bases from V and 3 bases from J, leaving 14 bases between. This CDR3 has 15 amino acids. Germline CDR1 is MNHEY and CDR2 is SMNVEV (reference sequence). CDR3 region: CASSADRLVNQPQHF. In nucleotides, the CDR3 is TGTGCCAGCAGTGCCGACAGGCTAGTCAATCAGCCCCAGCATTTT.

CDR3 residues: CSAGGGGRVEDTQYF. CDR3 in DNA: TGCAGTGCTGGGGGAGGGGGGCGGGTGGAAGATACGCAGTATTTT. V usage is TRBV20-1 and J usage is TRBJ2-3, with D possibly being TRBD2 (7 bases). Germline V gives CDR1 DFQATT, CDR2 SNEGSKA (reference sequence). The V and J ends lost 5 bases and 5 bases respectively, with 20 bases between them. The CDR3 consists of 15 residues.

Comment on this clonotype: This may be a read error: a much more frequent sequence differs by one nucleotide. The V and J genes are TRBV6-5 and TRBJ2-1; a possible D gene is TRBD1 (6 bases). With the DNA end fitting TRBJ2-7 better, the J assignment may be wrong. The CDR3 covers 15 residues. Germline V gene data show CDR1 as MNHEY and CDR2 as SVGAGI. The CDR3 sequence is CASSRTGSSYNEQYF. The CDR3 coding sequence is TGTGCCAGCAGCCGAACAGGGAGCTCCTACAATGAGCAGTACTTC.

This clonotype was seen a handful of times. The chain links TRBV7-8 to TRBJ2-5; tentatively, D is TRBD1 or TRBD2 (5 bases each). This CDR3 has 14 residues. Trimming removed 3 bases at V and 4 bases at J, with 12 bases between. Germline CDR1 is SGHVS and CDR2 is FQNEAQ. Here the CDR3 DNA reads TGTGCCAGCAGCTTGGGGGAGAAGCTAGAGACCCAGTACTTC. Residues: CASSLGEKLETQYF.

The rearrangement joins TRBV20-1 to TRBJ2-7; 8 bases are shared with TRBD1. The last part of the DNA fits TRBJ2-5 better; the J call may be wrong. This CDR3 region has 13 residues. Germline V CDR1 and CDR2: DFQATT, SNEGSKA (reference sequence). Here the CDR3 reads CSAPWTGQETQYF. Here the CDR3 DNA reads TGCAGTGCTCCATGGACAGGGCAGGAGACCCAGTACTTC.

The rearrangement links TRBV12-3 or TRBV12-4 to TRBJ2-1; 7 bases map to TRBD1. The CDR3 totals 13 residues. Germline trimming cut 5 bases from V and 15 bases from J; bases unmatched to any gene: 13. The CDR3: CASSPNGHHRGFF. CDR3 nucleotides: TGTGCCAGCAGTCCGAACGGACACCACAGGGGGTTCTTC.

The chain joins TRBV5-1 to TRBJ2-7; D may be TRBD1 (5 bases). V dropped 2 bases and J dropped 2 bases, with 11 bases sitting between them. Germline values: CDR1 SGHRS, CDR2 YFSETQ. CDR3 size: 14 residues. CDR3 protein: CASSLMGPAYEQYF. The CDR3 nucleotides read TGCGCCAGCAGCTTAATGGGGCCAGCCTACGAGCAGTACTTC.

In regard to this clonotype: A much larger clone lies a single base off, so this may be a read error. The V gene is TRBV9, the J gene TRBJ2-1; D perhaps matches TRBD2 (6 bases). V lost 3 bases and J lost 12, with 16 bases in between. CDR1 and CDR2 from the germline V gene are SGDLS and YYNGEE. This CDR3 is built from 13 residues. The CDR3 is CASSEGGPSTQFF. Here the CDR3 DNA reads TGTGCCAGCAGCGAGGGAGGACCGAGCACGCAGTTCTTC.

The genes are TRBV29-1 and TRBJ2-5; TRBD2 aligns across 12 bases. The last part of the DNA fits TRBJ2-7 better; the J call may be wrong. Looked up from germline, CDR1 is SQVTM and CDR2 is ANQGSEA. This CDR3 is built from 13 residues. This chain's CDR3 is CSVRLAGDYEQYF. In DNA form, the CDR3 reads TGCAGCGTCCGACTAGCGGGAGACTACGAGCAGTACTTC.

The V gene is TRBV6-2 or TRBV6-3, the J gene TRBJ2-7; no clear D. Germline loops: CDR1 MNHEY, CDR2 SVGEGT. The CDR3 extends over 11 amino acids. Trimming removed 6 bases from V and 9 bases from J, with 12 bases in between. CDR3 bases: TGTGCCAGCAGGACGGTGATGGTGCAGTACTTC. Translated: CASRTVMVQYF.

The table lists this clonotype with many counts. J is TRBJ2-2 and V is TRBV6-5; tentatively, D is TRBD1 (6 bases). From germline, CDR1 is MNHEY and CDR2 SVGAGI. V shed 7 bases and J shed 5 bases, with 14 bases lying between them. This CDR3 has 14 amino acids. The CDR3 region is CASIRTVGTGELFF. CDR3 in DNA: TGTGCCAGCATAAGGACAGTCGGGACCGGGGAGCTGTTTTTT.

There are many counts of this clonotype. The V and J genes are TRBV2 and TRBJ2-7, with 10 bases lining up with TRBD1. With V trimmed by 4 bases and J by 5 bases, 5 bases remained unmatched. The CDR3 is 14 residues long. Germline assignment: CDR1 SNHLY and CDR2 FYNNEI. This chain's CDR3 is CASSAGQGFNEQYF. As DNA, the CDR3 is TGTGCCAGCAGTGCGGGACAGGGGTTTAACGAGCAGTACTTC.

The sample holds many counts of this clonotype. The gene calls are TRBV3-1 and TRBJ2-7; 9 bases align to TRBD2. V was pared by 1 base and J by 3 bases, with 4 bases of the junction left unmatched. The CDR3 sequence is 15 residues long. CDR1 is LGHDT, CDR2 YNNKEL, per germline (reference sequence). As DNA, the CDR3 is TGTGCCAGCAGCCAAGGACTAGCGGATCTCTACGAGCAGTACTTC. Translating gives CASSQGLADLYEQYF.